This is a list of T cell receptor beta chains from one sample in a study of blood T cell repertoires in COVID-19. Measured with immunoSEQ multiplex PCR; TCRdb has only the in-frame clones, and not every one. In the table there are about 100,000 clones, around 88% of which are singletons. The sequencing input was peripheral blood. Receptor source: a human donor in a cohort sampled during active COVID-19. Both conserved end residues are part of each CDR3. Each record gives: J gene, CDR3 length, V gene, D gene, clone size, CDR3 DNA, CDR3 protein. D genes are given only for firm matches. A clone size is listed for some rows: how often the clone was seen (once, few, many), or a class if it is expanded.

j_gene: TRBJ2-7
len: 13
v_gene: TRBV10-1
d_gene: TRBD2
abundance: .
CDR3nt: TGCGCCAGCAGCCCCGGGGGGGGAGGCGAGCAGTACTTC
CDR3aa: CASSPGGGGEQYF

j_gene: TRBJ1-1
len: 15
v_gene: TRBV19
d_gene: TRBD1
abundance: once
CDR3nt: TGTGCCAGTAGTCGCACCGGGACAGTGAACACTGAAGCTTTCTTT
CDR3aa: CASSRTGTVNTEAFF

j_gene: TRBJ2-1
len: 15
v_gene: TRBV6-4
d_gene: TRBD2
abundance: .
CDR3nt: TGTGCCAGCCTCCACGGACTAGCGGCCTACAATGAGCAGTTCTTC
CDR3aa: CASLHGLAAYNEQFF

j_gene: TRBJ2-1
len: 17
v_gene: TRBV5-4
d_gene: .
abundance: .
CDR3nt: TGTGCCAGCAGCTTTAGGCGAGGGGGAGATGACTACAATGAGCAGTTCTTC
CDR3aa: CASSFRRGGDDYNEQFF

j_gene: TRBJ2-1
len: 16
v_gene: TRBV4-3
d_gene: TRBD2
abundance: many
CDR3nt: TGCGCCAGCAGCCAAGATCCGGGGGGAGGGTCTGATGAGCAGTTCTTC
CDR3aa: CASSQDPGGGSDEQFF

j_gene: TRBJ2-7
len: 13
v_gene: TRBV19
d_gene: TRBD1
abundance: once
CDR3nt: TGTGCCAGTAGTACGGGACAGGGGTACGAGCAGTACTTC
CDR3aa: CASSTGQGYEQYF

j_gene: TRBJ2-4
len: 14
v_gene: TRBV3-1/TRBV3-2
d_gene: TRBD1
abundance: .
CDR3nt: TGTGCCAGCAGCCGGACAGGGGCCAAAAACATTCAGTACTTC
CDR3aa: CASSRTGAKNIQYF

j_gene: TRBJ1-1
len: 13
v_gene: TRBV4-3
d_gene: TRBD1
abundance: .
CDR3nt: TGCGCCAGCAGCCACACAAGACAGGGTAGGGCTTTCTTT
CDR3aa: CASSHTRQGRAFF

j_gene: TRBJ2-1
len: 16
v_gene: TRBV6-1
d_gene: TRBD1
abundance: .
CDR3nt: TGTGCCAGCAGTGACAGGGGGCCGCAAACGTACAATGAGCAGTTCTTC
CDR3aa: CASSDRGPQTYNEQFF

j_gene: TRBJ2-6
len: 15
v_gene: TRBV9
d_gene: TRBD2
abundance: .
CDR3nt: TGTGCCAGCAGCGTAGCGGCTAGCGGGAGCATAGTCCTGACTTTC
CDR3aa: CASSVAASGSIVLTF

j_gene: TRBJ1-2
len: 16
v_gene: TRBV19
d_gene: .
abundance: .
CDR3nt: TGTGCCAGTAGTAACCCCCGAGCGGGTAGTAACTATGGCTACACCTTC
CDR3aa: CASSNPRAGSNYGYTF

j_gene: TRBJ2-7
len: 14
v_gene: TRBV5-5
d_gene: .
abundance: .
CDR3nt: TGTGCCAGCAGCTCCCCTCAGTGGCAGGACGAGCAGTACTTC
CDR3aa: CASSSPQWQDEQYF

j_gene: TRBJ1-1
len: 15
v_gene: TRBV30
d_gene: TRBD1
abundance: .
CDR3nt: TGTGCCTGGGGGAAGATTAGGGGGCAGGGCACTGAAGCTTTCTTT
CDR3aa: CAWGKIRGQGTEAFF

j_gene: TRBJ2-3
len: 13
v_gene: TRBV28
d_gene: .
abundance: .
CDR3nt: TGTGCCAGCAGTTTTGGGGGCCGAGATACGCAGTATTTT
CDR3aa: CASSFGGRDTQYF

j_gene: TRBJ2-2
len: 15
v_gene: TRBV20-1
d_gene: .
abundance: once
CDR3nt: TGCAGTGCTAGTTCCGAGCTAGTGAACACCGGGGAGCTGTTTTTT
CDR3aa: CSASSELVNTGELFF

j_gene: TRBJ2-7
len: 13
v_gene: TRBV9
d_gene: .
abundance: .
CDR3nt: TGTGCCAGCAGCCCCCCGGGGGCCTACGAGCAGTACTTC
CDR3aa: CASSPPGAYEQYF

j_gene: TRBJ1-4
len: 14
v_gene: TRBV19
d_gene: TRBD1
abundance: .
CDR3nt: TGTGCCAGTAGCACAGGGGCAACTAATGAAAAACTGTTTTTT
CDR3aa: CASSTGATNEKLFF

j_gene: TRBJ2-7
len: 14
v_gene: TRBV7-2
d_gene: .
abundance: .
CDR3nt: TGTGCCAGCAGCTTAGCGCACAAGACCTACGAGCAGTACTTC
CDR3aa: CASSLAHKTYEQYF

j_gene: TRBJ2-7
len: 15
v_gene: TRBV7-9
d_gene: TRBD2
abundance: few
CDR3nt: TGTGCCAGCAGCCAACGGGGGGGCACCGCGAACGAGCAGTACTTC
CDR3aa: CASSQRGGTANEQYF

j_gene: TRBJ1-5
len: 17
v_gene: TRBV19
d_gene: TRBD1
abundance: .
CDR3nt: TGTGCCAGTAGTACCAAGACAGGGGGAGGTTCTCATCAGCCCCAGCATTTT
CDR3aa: CASSTKTGGGSHQPQHF

j_gene: TRBJ2-2
len: 14
v_gene: TRBV5-1
d_gene: .
abundance: .
CDR3nt: TGCGCCACTAAACCTGGCCTAGAGGGCGGGGAGCTGTTTTTT
CDR3aa: CATKPGLEGGELFF

j_gene: TRBJ2-7
len: 17
v_gene: TRBV7-2
d_gene: TRBD1
abundance: .
CDR3nt: TGTGCCAGCAGCTTACAGGGTGGGGGGACAGGGGCCTACGAGCAGTACTTC
CDR3aa: CASSLQGGGTGAYEQYF

j_gene: TRBJ2-3
len: 14
v_gene: TRBV10-2
d_gene: TRBD2
abundance: .
CDR3nt: TGCGCCAGCCGCGGGACTAGCGAACCAGATACGCAGTATTTT
CDR3aa: CASRGTSEPDTQYF

j_gene: TRBJ1-3
len: 14
v_gene: TRBV11-2
d_gene: .
abundance: few
CDR3nt: TGTGCCAGTCTGCAGGCGCGCTCTGGAAACACCATATATTTT
CDR3aa: CASLQARSGNTIYF

j_gene: TRBJ1-2
len: 12
v_gene: TRBV6-1
d_gene: .
abundance: .
CDR3nt: TGTGCCAGCAGTGAGAGCAGAGGCGGCTACACCTTC
CDR3aa: CASSESRGGYTF

j_gene: TRBJ1-1
len: 13
v_gene: TRBV12-3/TRBV12-4
d_gene: .
abundance: .
CDR3nt: TGTGCCAGCACGCGGGAGGTTCTCACTGAAGCTTTCTTT
CDR3aa: CASTREVLTEAFF

j_gene: TRBJ1-1
len: 17
v_gene: TRBV6-1
d_gene: TRBD1
abundance: .
CDR3nt: TGTGCCAGCAGTGGGAGACAGGGGGGAATATCGGGCACTGAAGCTTTCTTT
CDR3aa: CASSGRQGGISGTEAFF

j_gene: TRBJ2-5
len: 16
v_gene: TRBV6-5
d_gene: TRBD1
abundance: .
CDR3nt: TGTGCCAGCAGTTCCTACCGGGACAGGGGGAGCATGACCCAGTACTTC
CDR3aa: CASSSYRDRGSMTQYF

j_gene: TRBJ2-3
len: 12
v_gene: TRBV11-2
d_gene: .
abundance: once
CDR3nt: TGTGCCAGCAGCACAGGCGCAGATACGCAGTATTTT
CDR3aa: CASSTGADTQYF

j_gene: TRBJ2-7
len: 14
v_gene: TRBV28
d_gene: .
abundance: .
CDR3nt: TGTGCCAGCACGAAGGGGGGAGGGGACCACGAGCAGTACTTC
CDR3aa: CASTKGGGDHEQYF

j_gene: TRBJ1-1
len: 13
v_gene: TRBV5-1
d_gene: .
abundance: .
CDR3nt: TGCGCCAGCAGGTTCGGTATGAACACTGAAGCTTTCTTT
CDR3aa: CASRFGMNTEAFF

j_gene: TRBJ2-1
len: 15
v_gene: TRBV7-8
d_gene: TRBD2
abundance: .
CDR3nt: TGTGCCAGCAGCTTAGTAGCTAGCGGGAGTGGTGAGCAGTTCTTC
CDR3aa: CASSLVASGSGEQFF

j_gene: TRBJ2-5
len: 15
v_gene: TRBV14
d_gene: .
abundance: .
CDR3nt: TGTGCCAGCAGCCAAGAATCGCTAGTTTTAGAGACCCAGTACTTC
CDR3aa: CASSQESLVLETQYF

j_gene: TRBJ2-5
len: 22
v_gene: TRBV19
d_gene: TRBD2
abundance: .
CDR3nt: TGTGCCAGTAGTATAGGATCCTTCCGAAGGGGCGCTAGCGGGAGTTGGCAAGAGACCCAGTACTTC
CDR3aa: CASSIGSFRRGASGSWQETQYF

j_gene: TRBJ2-3
len: 15
v_gene: TRBV5-1
d_gene: .
abundance: .
CDR3nt: TGCGCCAGCAGCTTTGGAGGGCTTAACACAGATACGCAGTATTTT
CDR3aa: CASSFGGLNTDTQYF

j_gene: TRBJ2-1
len: 16
v_gene: TRBV18
d_gene: TRBD2
abundance: .
CDR3nt: TGTGCCAGCTCACCAAGGCTAGCGGCCGGGTACAATGAGCAGTTCTTC
CDR3aa: CASSPRLAAGYNEQFF

j_gene: TRBJ2-5
len: 16
v_gene: TRBV9
d_gene: .
abundance: once
CDR3nt: TGTGCCAGCAGCTCCCCCGCGGTGGCGGGCCAAGAGACCCAGTACTTC
CDR3aa: CASSSPAVAGQETQYF

j_gene: TRBJ1-2
len: 12
v_gene: TRBV28
d_gene: .
abundance: .
CDR3nt: TGTGCCAGCAGTTTGTCCGGGGTTGGCTACACCTTC
CDR3aa: CASSLSGVGYTF

j_gene: TRBJ1-4
len: 13
v_gene: TRBV7-2
d_gene: TRBD1
abundance: .
CDR3nt: TGTGCCAGCAGCACCGGGACAGGGCGGGTAGTGTTTTTT
CDR3aa: CASSTGTGRVVFF

j_gene: TRBJ1-2
len: 16
v_gene: TRBV19
d_gene: .
abundance: .
CDR3nt: TGTGCCAGTAGTATGACGGAGGGACGCTTTCGCTATGGCTACACCTTC
CDR3aa: CASSMTEGRFRYGYTF

j_gene: TRBJ2-1
len: 17
v_gene: TRBV18
d_gene: .
abundance: .
CDR3nt: TGTGCCAGCTCACTCAACTTCCCTGGCGGAAATTACAATGAGCAGTTCTTC
CDR3aa: CASSLNFPGGNYNEQFF

j_gene: TRBJ1-1
len: 12
v_gene: TRBV7-3
d_gene: .
abundance: .
CDR3nt: TGTGCCAGCAGCCCCGGCCAGGGTGAAGCTTTCTTT
CDR3aa: CASSPGQGEAFF

j_gene: TRBJ2-7
len: 14
v_gene: TRBV10-3
d_gene: .
abundance: .
CDR3nt: TGTGCCATCAGTGAGTCTACAGGTTCCTACGAGCAGTACTTC
CDR3aa: CAISESTGSYEQYF

j_gene: TRBJ1-3
len: 15
v_gene: TRBV6-5
d_gene: .
abundance: .
CDR3nt: TGTGCCAGCAGTCCTACAGGAAGCTCTGGAAACACCATATATTTT
CDR3aa: CASSPTGSSGNTIYF

j_gene: TRBJ2-1
len: 14
v_gene: TRBV7-9
d_gene: TRBD1
abundance: .
CDR3nt: TGTGCCAGCAGCCCCGGGACAGACAACAATGAGCAGTTCTTC
CDR3aa: CASSPGTDNNEQFF

j_gene: TRBJ2-1
len: 18
v_gene: TRBV24-1
d_gene: .
abundance: .
CDR3nt: TGTGCCACCAGTGATTTGAATAACGGGGGGCATAGGTACAATGAGCAGTTCTTC
CDR3aa: CATSDLNNGGHRYNEQFF

j_gene: TRBJ1-4
len: 13
v_gene: TRBV9
d_gene: .
abundance: .
CDR3nt: TGTGCCAGCAGGAGCGGACAGAATGAAAAACTGTTTTTT
CDR3aa: CASRSGQNEKLFF

j_gene: TRBJ2-1
len: 14
v_gene: TRBV5-1
d_gene: .
abundance: .
CDR3nt: TGCGCCAGCAGCGTACAGGAGAGCTACAATGAGCAGTTCTTC
CDR3aa: CASSVQESYNEQFF

j_gene: TRBJ2-7
len: 15
v_gene: TRBV21-1
d_gene: .
abundance: .
CDR3nt: TGTGCCAGCAGCAGAAGCGGGACGTACTCCTACGAGCAGTACTTC
CDR3aa: CASSRSGTYSYEQYF

j_gene: TRBJ1-2
len: 15
v_gene: TRBV27
d_gene: .
abundance: .
CDR3nt: TGTGCCAGCAGTTTATTTGCAGGGAGGAACTATGGCTACACCTTC
CDR3aa: CASSLFAGRNYGYTF

j_gene: TRBJ2-5
len: 16
v_gene: TRBV4-3
d_gene: .
abundance: .
CDR3nt: TGCGCCAGCAGCCAAGAGGTTGTGGGGGCCCAAGAGACCCAGTACTTC
CDR3aa: CASSQEVVGAQETQYF

j_gene: TRBJ2-7
len: 13
v_gene: TRBV27
d_gene: TRBD1
abundance: .
CDR3nt: TGTGCCAGCACCGACAGGGATACCTACGAGCAGTACTTC
CDR3aa: CASTDRDTYEQYF

j_gene: TRBJ2-5
len: 14
v_gene: TRBV2
d_gene: TRBD1
abundance: .
CDR3nt: TGTGCCAGCAGAAAGGAGACAGGGACAGAGACCCAGTACTTC
CDR3aa: CASRKETGTETQYF

j_gene: TRBJ1-1
len: 11
v_gene: TRBV30
d_gene: .
abundance: .
CDR3nt: TGTGCCTGGAGTGTTCCAGGGCGAGCTTTCTTT
CDR3aa: CAWSVPGRAFF

j_gene: TRBJ2-1
len: 16
v_gene: TRBV7-3
d_gene: .
abundance: .
CDR3nt: TGTGCCAGCAGCTTAACAGCTCCGAGCTCCTACAATGAGCAGTTCTTC
CDR3aa: CASSLTAPSSYNEQFF

j_gene: TRBJ2-7
len: 16
v_gene: TRBV4-1
d_gene: TRBD2
abundance: .
CDR3nt: TGCGCCAGCAGCCAAGACGTTGGGACTAGCCTCCACGAGCAGTACTTC
CDR3aa: CASSQDVGTSLHEQYF

j_gene: TRBJ2-7
len: 14
v_gene: TRBV6-5
d_gene: .
abundance: few
CDR3nt: TGTGCCAGCAAGGACAGTTCACACTCCTACGAGCAGTACTTC
CDR3aa: CASKDSSHSYEQYF